Many counts were recorded for the clone carrying this T cell receptor (beta chain). Its specificity is unknown. The V end lost 3 bases, the J end lost 7 bases, and 16 bases lay between the germline ends. The CDR3 consists of 15 residues. The V gene's germline CDR1 is SEHNR and CDR2 FQNEAQ (reference sequence). The data were obtained in a study of regulatory T cells in long-lasting Graves disease. The study's findings and limits: Limited samples may have lowered accuracy. Peripheral blood was the sole material, not thyroid tissue. Newly diagnosed patients had higher TCR diversity than persistent Graves' patients did.

HTBI primers from iRepertoire and Arm-PCR of CDR3 regions yielded the TCR beta libraries. TCRdb independently ran MiXCR on the multiplex PCR reads; one entry per CDR3 protein. The profile shows roughly 430,000 distinct CDR3 sequences, 15% to 20% of them singletons. Indicated time point: newly diagnosed GD, antithyroid drugs for less than 3 months. The TCR library used RNA extracted from PBMCs. These data were also reused for a study on T cells in Graves' hyperthyroidism and ophthalmopathy. That source notes: In the blood, most expanded thyroid clonotypes above 0.001 appeared as well.

Sequencing was performed on peripheral blood mononuclear cells (PBMCs), taken at new diagnosis, from a patient treated with antithyroid drugs. The sequence was collected from a woman in her 30s with Graves disease. The chain has TRBV7-9 and TRBJ2-1, with D possibly called TRBD1 or TRBD2 (5 bases each). DNA of the CDR3: TGTGCCAGCAGCTTGACCGGGACCAAAAGTAATGAGCAGTTCTTC. It is translated as CASSLTGTKSNEQFF.